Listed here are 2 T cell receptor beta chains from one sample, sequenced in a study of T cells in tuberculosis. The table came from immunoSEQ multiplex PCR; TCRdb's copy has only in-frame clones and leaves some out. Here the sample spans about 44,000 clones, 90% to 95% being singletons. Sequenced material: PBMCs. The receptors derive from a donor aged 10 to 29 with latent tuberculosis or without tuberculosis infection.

The CDR3 sequence: CAWSVGVVPDGYTEAFF. CDR3 nucleotide sequence: TGTGCCTGGAGTGTAGGGGTAGTTCCGGACGGGTACACTGAAGCTTTCTTT. The chain recombines TRBV30 with TRBJ1-1; perhaps TRBD1 as D (5 bases). CDR1 is GTSNPN, CDR2 SVGIG, per germline (reference sequence). The CDR3 runs 17 residues. Trimming removed 0 bases from V and 3 bases from J, with 20 bases in between. Full variable domain (missing parts from reference TRBV30 and TRBJ1-1): SQTIHQWPATLVQPVGSPLSLECTVEGTSNPNLYWYRQAAGRGLQLLFYSVGIGQISSEVPQNLSASRPQDRQFILSSKKLLLSDSGFYLCAWSVGVVPDGYTEAFFGQGTRLTVV.

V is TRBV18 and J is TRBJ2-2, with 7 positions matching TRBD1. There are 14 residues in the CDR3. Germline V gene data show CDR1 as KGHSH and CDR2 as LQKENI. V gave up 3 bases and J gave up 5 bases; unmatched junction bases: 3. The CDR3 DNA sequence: TGTGCCAGCTCACCTCGACAGGGAACCGGGGAGCTGTTTTTT. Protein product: CASSPRQGTGELFF.